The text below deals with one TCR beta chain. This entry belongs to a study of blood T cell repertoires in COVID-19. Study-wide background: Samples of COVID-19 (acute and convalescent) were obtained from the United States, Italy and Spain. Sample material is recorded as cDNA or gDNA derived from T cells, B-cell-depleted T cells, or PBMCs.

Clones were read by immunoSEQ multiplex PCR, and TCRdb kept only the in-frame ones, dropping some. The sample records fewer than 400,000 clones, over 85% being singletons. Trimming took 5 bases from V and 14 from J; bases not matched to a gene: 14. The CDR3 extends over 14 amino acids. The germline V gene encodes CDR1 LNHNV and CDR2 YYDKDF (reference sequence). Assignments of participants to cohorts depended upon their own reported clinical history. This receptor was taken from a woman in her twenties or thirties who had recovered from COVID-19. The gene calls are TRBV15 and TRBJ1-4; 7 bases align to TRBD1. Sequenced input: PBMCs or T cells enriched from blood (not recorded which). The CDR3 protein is CATSGATGLSMLFF. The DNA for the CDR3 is TGTGCCACCAGCGGGGCGACAGGGCTATCCATGCTGTTTTTT. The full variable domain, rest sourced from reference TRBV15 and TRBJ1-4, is DAMVIQNPRYQVTQFGKPVTLSCSQTLNHNVMYWYQQKSSQAPKLLFHYYDKDFNNEADTPDNFQSRRPNTSFCFLDIRSPGLGDTAMYLCATSGATGLSMLFFGSGTQLSVL.